A selection of T cell receptor beta chains follows, all from one sample in a study of blood T cell repertoires in COVID-19. Measured with immunoSEQ multiplex PCR; TCRdb has only the in-frame clones, and not every one. The sample consists of approximately 300,000 clones, roughly 88% of them appearing once. The sample taken for sequencing was peripheral blood. These receptors originate from a human donor with COVID-19, enrolled during active disease. The donor label of this sample is uncertain. CDR3s include the opening cysteine and the closing phenylalanine or tryptophan. D genes are given only for firm matches. Only some rows state a clone size, as once, few, many or a class for expanded clones.

d_call	v_call	j_call	clone_size	cdr3_aa	cdr3_nt
TRBD1	TRBV18	TRBJ2-3	few	CASSPLTGGSTSTDTQYF	TGTGCCAGCTCACCATTGACAGGGGGAAGTACTAGCACAGATACGCAGTATTTT
TRBD1	TRBV6-2/TRBV6-3	TRBJ1-5	NA	CASSTGGTYQPQHF	TGTGCCAGCAGTACAGGGGGGACCTATCAGCCCCAGCATTTT
TRBD1	TRBV6-6	TRBJ2-7	NA	CATTRGPATRYEQYF	TGTGCCACCACCAGGGGGCCGGCTACTCGCTACGAGCAGTACTTC
TRBD2	TRBV20-1	TRBJ2-7	NA	CSASSGREYEQYF	TGCAGTGCTAGTAGCGGGAGAGAGTACGAGCAGTACTTC
NA	TRBV7-3	TRBJ2-3	NA	CASSLGRAASTDTQYF	TGTGCCAGCAGCTTAGGTCGAGCGGCCAGCACAGATACGCAGTATTTT
NA	TRBV18	TRBJ1-2	NA	CASSPSGDYGYTF	TGTGCCAGCTCACCATCAGGGGACTATGGCTACACCTTC
TRBD2	TRBV5-5	TRBJ2-2	NA	CASSLVLAENTGELFF	TGTGCCAGCAGCTTAGTGCTAGCGGAGAACACCGGGGAGCTGTTTTTT
NA	TRBV19	TRBJ1-2	NA	CASDSRRGPEGYTF	TGTGCCAGCGATTCCCGGCGGGGTCCGGAGGGCTACACCTTC
NA	TRBV24-1	TRBJ2-3	NA	CATSDLRVGGTDTQYF	TGTGCCACCAGTGATTTGCGAGTGGGAGGCACAGATACGCAGTATTTT
NA	TRBV6-1	TRBJ1-5	NA	CASSEAGSWQPQHF	TGTGCCAGCAGTGAAGCCGGGTCATGGCAGCCCCAGCATTTT
TRBD1	TRBV15	TRBJ1-1	NA	CATSRDPTGATEAFF	TGTGCCACCAGCAGAGACCCAACAGGGGCGACTGAAGCTTTCTTT
NA	TRBV28	TRBJ2-7	NA	CGAYEQYF	TGTGGGGCTTACGAGCAGTACTTC
NA	TRBV24-1	TRBJ2-5	NA	CATSDPKLKGQETQYF	TGTGCCACCAGTGATCCGAAATTAAAGGGGCAAGAGACCCAGTACTTC
TRBD2	TRBV28	TRBJ2-1	NA	CASSFSSGRGEQFF	TGTGCCAGCAGTTTCAGTAGCGGGAGAGGTGAGCAGTTCTTC
TRBD1	TRBV7-9	TRBJ1-4	once	CASSLGQGSGKLFF	TGTGCCAGCAGCTTAGGACAGGGGTCTGGAAAACTGTTTTTT
TRBD2	TRBV5-1	TRBJ2-2	few	CASSPGLAGYTGELFF	TGCGCCAGCAGCCCGGGGCTAGCGGGGTACACCGGGGAGCTGTTTTTT
NA	TRBV7-2	TRBJ2-6	few	CASSRDGGSGANVLTF	TGTGCCAGCAGCCGGGACGGGGGTAGTGGGGCCAACGTCCTGACTTTC
NA	TRBV3-1/TRBV3-2	TRBJ1-1	NA	CASSQQGWTEAFF	TGTGCCAGCAGCCAACAGGGGTGGACTGAAGCTTTCTTT
NA	TRBV5-1	TRBJ1-2	NA	CASSPGVRDIPRGYTF	TGCGCCAGCAGCCCAGGTGTCCGGGACATCCCAAGAGGCTACACCTTC
NA	TRBV28	TRBJ1-1	NA	CASSVGGARGTEAFF	TGTGCCAGCAGTGTGGGGGGGGCGAGAGGCACTGAAGCTTTCTTT
TRBD1	TRBV18	TRBJ1-6	NA	CASSPTGGWASPLHF	TGTGCCAGCTCACCCACAGGGGGCTGGGCTTCACCCCTCCACTTT
NA	TRBV6-5	TRBJ1-4	NA	CASSRDWGMELFF	TGTGCCAGCAGTAGGGACTGGGGAATGGAACTGTTTTTT
NA	TRBV5-1	TRBJ2-5	once	CASSTALGEETQYF	TGCGCCAGCAGCACCGCCCTCGGGGAAGAGACCCAGTACTTC
NA	TRBV19	TRBJ1-2	once	CASSPGGGPNYGYTF	TGTGCCAGTAGCCCCGGGGGTGGACCTAACTATGGCTACACCTTC
NA	TRBV9	TRBJ2-5	once	CASSVGVRSRQETQYF	TGTGCCAGCAGCGTAGGGGTGCGTTCGAGGCAAGAGACCCAGTACTTC
NA	TRBV30	TRBJ2-7	NA	CAWSVGTGIDEQYF	TGTGCCTGGAGTGTAGGTACAGGGATAGACGAGCAGTACTTC
NA	TRBV30	TRBJ1-5	NA	CAWSGSRSGNQPQHF	TGTGCCTGGAGTGGCTCGAGGTCGGGCAATCAGCCCCAGCATTTT
TRBD1	TRBV6-5	TRBJ1-6	NA	CASRRVQGESPLHF	TGTGCCAGCAGGAGAGTCCAGGGGGAATCACCCCTCCACTTT
NA	TRBV6-5	TRBJ2-7	NA	CASSIQRSSYEQYF	TGTGCCAGCAGTATCCAGAGGAGCTCCTACGAGCAGTACTTC
NA	TRBV11-3	TRBJ2-3	NA	CASSSARYSADTQYF	TGTGCCAGCAGCTCCGCACGGTATTCGGCAGATACGCAGTATTTT
NA	TRBV25-1	TRBJ1-6	NA	CATKPPQDNSPLHF	TGTGCCACCAAACCGCCACAGGATAATTCACCCCTCCACTTT
NA	TRBV7-9	TRBJ2-7	NA	CASSLMGSSYEQYF	TGTGCCAGCAGCTTGATGGGGAGCTCCTACGAGCAGTACTTC
TRBD1	TRBV27	TRBJ2-5	once	CASAGGPQGTQYF	TGTGCCAGCGCAGGGGGACCCCAGGGGACCCAGTACTTC
TRBD2	TRBV12-5	TRBJ2-1	NA	CASGFGTTYSEQFF	TGTGCTAGTGGTTTTGGGACTACGTACAGTGAGCAGTTCTTC
TRBD1	TRBV30	TRBJ2-3	NA	CAWSSPRQGARDTQYF	TGTGCCTGGAGTTCCCCTCGGCAGGGGGCGAGAGATACGCAGTATTTT
NA	TRBV14	TRBJ1-3	NA	CASSHSSGARGNTIYF	TGTGCCAGCAGCCACTCAAGCGGGGCCAGGGGAAACACCATATATTTT
NA	TRBV2	TRBJ2-7	NA	CASSGLSRRPPSEQYF	TGTGCCAGCAGTGGCTTGTCTAGGAGGCCGCCTAGCGAGCAGTACTTC
TRBD1	TRBV18	TRBJ2-7	NA	CASSPAVGGQGTPYEQYF	TGTGCCAGCTCACCAGCGGTAGGGGGACAGGGAACCCCCTACGAGCAGTACTTC
TRBD1	TRBV27	TRBJ1-2	NA	CASSYSPQGADGYTF	TGTGCCAGCAGTTACTCCCCCCAGGGGGCCGATGGCTACACCTTC
NA	TRBV25-1	TRBJ2-7	once	CASTLTNGNEQYF	TGTGCCAGCACCCTCACAAATGGCAACGAGCAGTACTTC
TRBD2	TRBV30	TRBJ2-3	NA	CAWWDRLAGVSNTQYF	TGTGCCTGGTGGGACCGACTAGCGGGAGTATCAAATACGCAGTATTTT
NA	TRBV27	TRBJ2-6	NA	CASRQLIAGRANVLTF	TGTGCCAGCAGGCAATTAATTGCGGGAAGGGCCAACGTCCTGACTTTC
NA	TRBV5-1	TRBJ1-6	NA	CASSSQGRDSSPLHF	TGCGCCAGCAGCTCACAGGGCAGAGACAGTTCACCCCTCCACTTT